Listed below are T cell receptor beta chains from one sample, sequenced in a study of blood T cells in healthy people across ages. A single record per CDR3 protein comes from TCRdb applying MiXCR to the 5' RACE reads. The sample contains some 920,000 distinct CDR3 sequences, 51% of which appear only once. What was sequenced was blood. The receptors stem from a woman aged 55-75 years in good health. Each CDR3 is given with its conserved first and last residue. A D gene is named only where the DNA matches it firmly. Rows may omit the clone size; those that give it use once, few, many or a size class.

clone_size j_call v_call d_call cdr3_nt cdr3_aa
few TRBJ2-5 TRBV20-1 NA TGCAGTGCTAGCCCAATAGGAGGGGGGGGTGGAGAGACCCAGTACTTC CSASPIGGGGGETQYF
once TRBJ2-5 TRBV28 TRBD2 TGTGCCGCCCAAGGGTTGGCGGGAGTCCCGGGAGAGACCCAGTACTTC CAAQGLAGVPGETQYF
NA TRBJ2-2 TRBV6-6 NA TGTGCCAGCAGGGTATCAGTGGCCGGGGAGCTGTTTTTT CASRVSVAGELFF
NA TRBJ2-7 TRBV27 TRBD2 TGTGCCAGCAGTCTCTTTGGGACTAGCGGATACGAGCAGTACTTC CASSLFGTSGYEQYF
NA TRBJ1-5 TRBV25-1 NA TGTGCCAGCAGTGAATATAAGGAGTCGCTGGGGCCCCAGCATTTT CASSEYKESLGPQHF
NA TRBJ2-7 TRBV11-2 TRBD2 TGTGCCAGCAGCCCTAGCGGGGATGAGCGGTACTTC CASSPSGDERYF
NA TRBJ2-1 TRBV6-5 TRBD2 TGTGCCAGCAGTTCCCCAAGGACTAGCGGGAGGCCAAATGAGCAGTTCTTC CASSSPRTSGRPNEQFF
NA TRBJ2-3 TRBV7-2 NA TGTGCCAGTTCTCCCCCGTGGACAGATACGCAGTATTTT CASSPPWTDTQYF
NA TRBJ2-1 TRBV5-4 NA TGTGCCAGCTCCCCGGAGTGGGGAGGACATGAGCAGTTCTTC CASSPEWGGHEQFF
NA TRBJ2-7 TRBV27 TRBD1 TGTGCCAGCAGCTCCCCAATGGGACAGGGGGCTGGCTACGAGCAGTACTTC CASSSPMGQGAGYEQYF
NA TRBJ2-1 TRBV6-4 TRBD1 TGTGTCAGCAGTGATCACAGGGGCAATGAGCAGTTCTTC CVSSDHRGNEQFF